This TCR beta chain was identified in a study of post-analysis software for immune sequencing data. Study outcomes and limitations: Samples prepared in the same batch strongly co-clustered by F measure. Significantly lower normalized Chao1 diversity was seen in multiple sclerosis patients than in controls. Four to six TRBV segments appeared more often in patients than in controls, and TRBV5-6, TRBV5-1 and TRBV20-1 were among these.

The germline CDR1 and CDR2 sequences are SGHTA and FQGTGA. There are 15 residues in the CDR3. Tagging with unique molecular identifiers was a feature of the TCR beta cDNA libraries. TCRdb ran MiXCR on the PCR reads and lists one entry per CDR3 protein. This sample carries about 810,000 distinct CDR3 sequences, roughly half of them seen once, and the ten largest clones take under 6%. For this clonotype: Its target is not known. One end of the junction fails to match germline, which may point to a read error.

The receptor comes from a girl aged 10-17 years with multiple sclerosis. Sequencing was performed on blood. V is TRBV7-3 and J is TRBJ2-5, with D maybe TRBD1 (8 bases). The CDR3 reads CAGSLTGGVHETQYF. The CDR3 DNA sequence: TGTGCCGGCAGCTTAACAGGGGGGGTCCACGAGACCCAGTACTTC.